Listed below are T cell receptor beta chains from one sample, sequenced in a study of response to subunit inactivated influenza vaccine. TCRdb re-called the RT-PCR reads through MiXCR, storing one row per CDR3 protein. The table records 500,000 to 550,000 distinct CDR3 sequences, around 21% of them present only once. This sample was shared with a second study, whose subject was T cells expressing NK-cell markers.

The sequenced sample was CD4+ T cells sorted from PBMCs, obtained 11 to 12 days after vaccination. Receptors originate from a man aged 45-60 years who received an inactivated influenza vaccine. Each CDR3 is given with its conserved first and last residue. D genes are given only for firm matches. Size is stated for part of the rows, as once, few or many counts, or as a class when the clone is expanded.

j_call d_call clone_size v_call cdr3_nt cdr3_aa
TRBJ2-1 - few TRBV3-1 TGTGCCAGCAGCCAAGTCAAGGGATTCAATGAGCAGTTCTTC CASSQVKGFNEQFF
TRBJ2-5 TRBD1 few TRBV4-2 TGTGCCAGCAGCCAAGGCAGTCGACAGGGCTTAGAGACCCAGTACTTC CASSQGSRQGLETQYF
TRBJ2-7 TRBD1 few TRBV20-1 TGCAGTGCTAGAGATCTTGGGGACAGGGGCTCCTACGAGCAGTACTTC CSARDLGDRGSYEQYF
TRBJ2-1 - - TRBV7-9 TGTGCCAGCAGCTTAGCGGGTAGCGAGGGAAAGCAGTTCTTC CASSLAGSEGKQFF
TRBJ2-2 TRBD1 - TRBV6-2/TRBV6-3 TGTGCCAGCAGCTACCACCGGGACAGGGTGAACACCGGGGAGCTGTTTTTT CASSYHRDRVNTGELFF
TRBJ2-7 - - TRBV4-2 TGTGCCAGCAGCCAAGATCTGTCACAAACCTACGAGCAGTACTTC CASSQDLSQTYEQYF
TRBJ2-3 - few TRBV28 TGTGCCAGCAGAACGAGCGTTCGGACAGATACGCAGTATTTT CASRTSVRTDTQYF
TRBJ2-7 - - TRBV6-1 TGTGCCAGTGCACAGGGACGAGGCTCGGACTACGAGCAGTACTTC CASAQGRGSDYEQYF
TRBJ2-5 TRBD1 - TRBV11-3 TGTGCCAGCAGCCCCGGGACAGGGGCCGGTGGGACCCAGTACTTC CASSPGTGAGGTQYF
TRBJ2-5 TRBD2 - TRBV5-6 TGTGCCAGCAGCTTGGGTAGCGGGAGGAACGGAGAGACCCAGTACTTC CASSLGSGRNGETQYF
TRBJ1-1 - - TRBV11-2 TGTGCCAGCAGCTTGGCCAGGGGCCCGAATGAAGCTTTCTTT CASSLARGPNEAFF
TRBJ1-3 - few TRBV12-3/TRBV12-4 TGTGCCAGCAGTTTAGGACAGAACTCTGGAAACACCATATATTTT CASSLGQNSGNTIYF
TRBJ2-7 TRBD1 few TRBV7-2 TGTGCCAGCAGGCCTTCAGGGACAGGGGGTAACTACGAGCAGTACTTC CASRPSGTGGNYEQYF
TRBJ2-5 - - TRBV6-2/TRBV6-3 TGTGCCAGCAGTTACTCGACCGGGGGTGATCAAGAGACCCAGTACTTC CASSYSTGGDQETQYF
TRBJ1-5 - few TRBV12-3/TRBV12-4 TGTGCCAGCCGCTGGAGCGACAATCAGCCCCAGCATTTT CASRWSDNQPQHF
TRBJ2-7 - - TRBV5-1 TGCGCCAGCAGCTTGGCGACAGCGATTAACTACTACGAGCAGTACTTC CASSLATAINYYEQYF
TRBJ2-3 TRBD2 - TRBV5-1 TGCGCCAGCAGCTTGGTTCTAGCGGGGACGGCTAGCACAGATACGCAGTATTTT CASSLVLAGTASTDTQYF
TRBJ1-2 - few TRBV10-3 TGTGCCATCAGTGTTGGTGAGGGTAATGGCTACACCTTC CAISVGEGNGYTF
TRBJ2-1 - few TRBV7-2 TGTGCCAGCAGTCGGCCAGGGTCCTACAATGAGCAGTTCTTC CASSRPGSYNEQFF
TRBJ1-5 - few TRBV12-3/TRBV12-4 TGTGCCAGCAGTTTATGGCAGGGAGATCAGCCCCAGCATTTT CASSLWQGDQPQHF
TRBJ2-2 TRBD1 - TRBV5-1 TGCGCCAGCAGCGTGGGACAGCAGAACACCGGGGAGCTGTTTTTT CASSVGQQNTGELFF
TRBJ2-7 TRBD1 - TRBV6-2/TRBV6-3 TGTGCCAGCAGTTCCCGGGACAGGGGGCGGTACGAGCAGTACTTC CASSSRDRGRYEQYF
TRBJ2-7 - - TRBV20-1 TGCAGTGCTGCAAGGTACGAGCAGTACTTC CSAARYEQYF
TRBJ1-5 - few TRBV24-1 TGTGCCACCAGTGACCCATTTGGACCCCAGCATTTT CATSDPFGPQHF
TRBJ2-2 - - TRBV6-5 TGTGCCAGCAGTTTTTTTCCAGGGGTCGGTACCGGGGAGCTGTTTTTT CASSFFPGVGTGELFF
TRBJ2-7 - - TRBV9 TGTGCCAGCAGCGTTGGGCAGGGTCACCAAAACGAGCAGTACTTC CASSVGQGHQNEQYF
TRBJ1-2 TRBD1 once TRBV7-2 TGTGCCAGCAGCTTGATGACAGGGGGTTACTATGGCTACACCTTC CASSLMTGGYYGYTF
TRBJ2-5 TRBD1 - TRBV5-1 TGCGCCAGCAGCTCCGGACAGGGGGCTGAGACCCAGTACTTC CASSSGQGAETQYF
TRBJ2-1 - - TRBV5-1 TGCGCCAGCAGCTCCATAGATGGGGTTAGAAATGAGCAGTTCTTC CASSSIDGVRNEQFF
TRBJ2-1 - - TRBV20-1 TGCAGTGCTAGAGATGGGCGGCCGTACAATGAGCAGTTCTTC CSARDGRPYNEQFF
TRBJ2-2 TRBD1 - TRBV5-1 TGCGCCAGCAGCTGGGGGACAGGGGGCCGGACCGGGGAGCTGTTTTTT CASSWGTGGRTGELFF
TRBJ1-1 - few TRBV7-2 TGTGCCAGCAGCCGACCGGGACCGAGAACATCGGGAGCTTTCTTT CASSRPGPRTSGAFF
TRBJ1-1 - - TRBV4-3 TGCGCCAGCAGCCAAGATTGGGGTGGAACTGAAGCTTTCTTT CASSQDWGGTEAFF
TRBJ2-5 TRBD2 few TRBV25-1 TGTGCCAGCAGTGACCTAAAGCGGGGGACCCAAGAGACCCAGTACTTC CASSDLKRGTQETQYF
TRBJ2-1 - - TRBV5-5 TGTGCCAGCAGCTTGGCCTCGGTTAGCTCCTACAATGAGCAGTTCTTC CASSLASVSSYNEQFF
TRBJ2-5 TRBD1 - TRBV6-2/TRBV6-3 TGTGCCAGCAGCTATCCGGGACAGATTTCAAATCAAGAGACCCAGTACTTC CASSYPGQISNQETQYF
TRBJ1-3 TRBD1 few TRBV5-1 TGCGCCAGCAGCCGGCAGGGGGTTAACTCTGGAAACACCATATATTTT CASSRQGVNSGNTIYF
TRBJ2-7 TRBD1 - TRBV10-3 TGTGCCATCGGGACAGACGAGCAGTACTTC CAIGTDEQYF
TRBJ1-6 TRBD1 - TRBV5-6 TGTGCCAGCAGCTGGACAGGGGGCAATAATTCACCCCTCCACTTT CASSWTGGNNSPLHF
TRBJ1-2 - - TRBV20-1 TGCAGTACCGTGGACCTCTATGGCTACACCTTC CSTVDLYGYTF
TRBJ2-1 TRBD2 - TRBV7-9 TGTGCCAGCAGCCGTGATGCGGGGGGCCCTAATGAGCAGTTCTTC CASSRDAGGPNEQFF
TRBJ2-7 TRBD1 few TRBV7-2 TGTGCCAGCAGCTCTCCTTCCGGGACAGCGAAGTACTTC CASSSPSGTAKYF
TRBJ2-3 - - TRBV7-8 TGTGCCAGCAGCCTTGATGCGCGGGGTGCAGATACGCAGTATTTT CASSLDARGADTQYF
TRBJ2-5 - few TRBV20-1 TGCAGTGCCCACGTACCTCGGCTAGGGGGAGAGACCCAGTACTTC CSAHVPRLGGETQYF
TRBJ1-5 TRBD1 few TRBV5-1 TGCGCCAGCAGCTTGGGGGACAGCAGCAATCAGCCCCAGCATTTT CASSLGDSSNQPQHF
TRBJ2-7 - - TRBV11-2 TGTGCCAGCAGCTTAGTTGCAAACGGGGTCGTTACGGACTACGAGCAGTACTTC CASSLVANGVVTDYEQYF
TRBJ2-7 - - TRBV7-2 TGTGCCAGCAGTTCGACGGGAAAGCAGTACTTC CASSSTGKQYF
TRBJ2-1 - - TRBV4-2 TGTGCCAGCAGCCCGCTGGCGAGCAATGAGCAGTTCTTC CASSPLASNEQFF
TRBJ2-2 - - TRBV30 TGTGCCTGGAGTATGCAGCATCCCGGGGAGCTGTTTTTT CAWSMQHPGELFF
TRBJ2-5 TRBD2 few TRBV29-1 TGCAGCGTGGAAAGAGATTGGTCTAGCGGGAGTAGGGAGACCCAGTACTTC CSVERDWSSGSRETQYF
TRBJ2-5 - - TRBV4-2 TGTGCCAGCAGCCAAGATGACTCCAGTCAGTACTTC CASSQDDSSQYF